This T cell receptor beta chain was sequenced in a study of blood T cell repertoires in COVID-19. About the research overall: PBMCs, B-cell-depleted T cells, or T cells provided the cDNA or gDNA that made up the material.

Authors' methods: Reference gene primer amplification in the assay estimated nucleated cell counts. The table came from immunoSEQ multiplex PCR; TCRdb's copy has only in-frame clones and leaves some out. Clonal size and the V and J genes are those of that table, whereas D and trimming came from the DNA. The data show about 48,000 clones, 90% seen once. In germline, CDR1 is KGHSH, CDR2 LQKENI. Trimming removed 5 bases from V and 6 bases from J; junction bases left unmatched: 4. The CDR3 is 14 residues long. Sequencing was done on a sample of peripheral blood. This receptor was obtained from a man between 65 and 80 years old with acute or convalescent COVID-19. The chain combines TRBV18 with TRBJ1-4; 9 bases match TRBD1. CDR3: CASSVRTGDEKLFF. The DNA for the CDR3 is TGTGCCAGCTCAGTTCGGACAGGGGATGAAAAACTGTTTTTT.